These 20 T cell receptor beta chains were sequenced from one sample in a study of shared clonotypes between healthy human individuals. Positively selected for CCR7, the CD45RO-negative cells used as naive CD8 cells excluded terminally differentiated effector memory CD45RA+ cells. Clones were sequenced by immunoSEQ multiplex PCR, and TCRdb holds only the in-frame ones, with some missing. The sample consists of over 800,000 clones, 85% to 95% of them appearing once. Specimen: naive CD8+ T cells sorted from blood. The receptors were gathered from a man aged 25-45 years in good health.

In this sample, this clone turned up once. V gene TRBV6-5 combines with J gene TRBJ2-7; D is perhaps TRBD2 (5 bases). V was pared by 3 bases and J by 3 bases, with 9 bases between. In germline, CDR1 is MNHEY, CDR2 SVGAGI. The length of the CDR3 is 13 residues. The CDR3 DNA sequence: TGTGCCAGCAGTTATGACGGGAACTACGAGCAGTACTTC. Protein sequence: CASSYDGNYEQYF.

This rearrangement joins TRBV6-5 to TRBJ2-1; TRBD2 aligns across 9 bases. Germline trimming cut 5 bases from V and 8 bases from J; bases unmatched to any gene: 10. The length of the CDR3 is 15 residues. The germline gives CDR1 MNHEY, CDR2 SVGAGI. CDR3 sequence: CASSHPREGRDEQFF. As DNA, the CDR3 is TGTGCCAGCAGTCACCCGCGGGAGGGCCGCGATGAGCAGTTCTTC.

V is TRBV7-4 and J is TRBJ2-3; D uncertain. The CDR3 consists of 15 residues. The germline gives CDR1 SGHVT, CDR2 SQSDAQ. The ends were cut back, 1 base at V and 0 bases at J, with 8 bases in the middle. This CDR3 reads CASSLGLPSTDTQYF. The DNA of the CDR3 is TGTGCCAGCAGCTTAGGTCTACCTAGCACAGATACGCAGTATTTT.

This chain joins TRBV29-1 and TRBJ2-5, with 9 positions matching TRBD2. Germline-derived CDR1 and CDR2 are SQVTM and ANQGSEA. The CDR3 extends over 14 amino acids. V lost 4 bases to trimming and J lost 5 bases; unmatched junction nucleotides: 8. As DNA, the CDR3 is TGCAGCGTTGGACGGCGGGAGGGCACGGAGACCCAGTACTTC. Residues: CSVGRREGTETQYF.

The gene calls are TRBV7-9 and TRBJ2-7, with D maybe TRBD2 (6 bases). The germline V and J ends were trimmed by 1 base and 3 bases, with 16 bases remaining between them. Germline values: CDR1 SEHNR, CDR2 FQNEAQ (reference sequence). CDR3 length equals 16 residues. CDR3 sequence: CASSLVGRGSGYEQYF. The DNA for the CDR3 is TGTGCCAGCAGCTTAGTGGGGCGGGGTTCGGGCTACGAGCAGTACTTC.

This rearrangement joins TRBV29-1 to TRBJ1-2; D is unclear. This CDR3 is built from 11 residues. The V gene lost 3 bases and the J gene lost 7 bases, with 9 bases spanning the gap. Germline-derived CDR1 and CDR2 are SQVTM and ANQGSEA. CDR3 coding DNA: TGCAGCGTTGATAAGGAAAGTGGCTACACCTTC. Translation: CSVDKESGYTF. The full variable domain, in which reference TRBV29-1 and TRBJ1-2 provide the parts outside the CDR3, is SAVISQKPSRDICQRGTSLTIQCQVDSQVTMMFWYRQQPGQSLTLIATANQGSEATYESGFVIDKFPISRPNLTFSTLTVSNMSPEDSSIYLCSVDKESGYTFGSGTRLTVV.

This clone has only one observation. The gene calls are TRBV27 and TRBJ2-1, with 7 positions matching TRBD1. V shed 1 base and J 0 bases; nucleotides not matched to a gene: 3. Germline V lookup: CDR1 MNHEY, CDR2 SMNVEV (reference sequence). The CDR3 is made up of 16 amino acids. The CDR3 is CASSLLWDSSYNEQFF. The CDR3 coding sequence is TGTGCCAGCAGTTTATTGTGGGACAGCTCCTACAATGAGCAGTTCTTC.

This clone was recorded only once. One end of the junction does not line up with germline, which may come from a read error. This chain connects TRBV7-9 to TRBJ2-7; no definite D call. The CDR3 runs 13 residues. Germline values: CDR1 SEHNR, CDR2 FQNEAQ (reference sequence). The CDR3 loop is CANSLGTPYEQYF. CDR3 nucleotides: TGTGCCAACAGCTTGGGAACTCCCTACGAGCAGTACTTC.

The genes are TRBV6-1 and TRBJ1-1; unclear D gene. The germline gives CDR1 MNHNS, CDR2 SASEGT. The V end lost 3 bases, the J end lost 5 bases, and 13 bases lay between the germline ends. CDR3 size: 14 residues. CDR3 DNA: TGTGCCAGCAGTGATATCGGCCAGGTGACTGAAGCTTTCTTT. Amino acids: CASSDIGQVTEAFF.

The V call is TRBV5-1, the J call TRBJ2-5; unclear D gene. Trimming stripped 6 bases from V and 2 bases from J, with 23 bases between. Looked up from germline, CDR1 is SGHRS and CDR2 is YFSETQ. The CDR3 has 17 amino acids. The DNA for the CDR3 is TGCGCCAGCAAATTGTTTTTGCGTGGGCTATCTCAAGAGACCCAGTACTTC. It yields the protein CASKLFLRGLSQETQYF.

The chain links TRBV6-6 to TRBJ1-5, with D uncertain. Germline CDR1 is MNHNY and CDR2 is SVGAGI (reference sequence). This CDR3 comprises 12 residues. Trimming cost V 0 bases and J 5 bases, with 2 bases left between them. The DNA of the CDR3 is TGTGCCAGCAGTTACTCCCATCAGCCCCAGCATTTT. Its translation is CASSYSHQPQHF.

This clone was observed once. The chain has TRBV7-9 and TRBJ2-7; no firm D call. The V gene's germline CDR1 is SEHNR and CDR2 FQNEAQ (reference sequence). Trimming cost V 1 base and J 2 bases, with 9 bases left between them. The CDR3 spans 14 residues. In DNA form, the CDR3 reads TGTGCCAGCAGCTTAGGACTTAATCCCTACGAGCAGTACTTC. Translating it yields CASSLGLNPYEQYF.

This clone appeared a single time. This chain uses TRBV29-1 with TRBJ2-1; TRBD2 agrees at 11 bases. Germline values: CDR1 SQVTM, CDR2 ANQGSEA. The CDR3 is 19 amino acids. J lost 0 bases, V lost 0 bases, and 10 bases had no gene match. CDR3 residues: CSVEDMVAGGSSSYNEQFF. In DNA form, the CDR3 reads TGCAGCGTTGAAGATATGGTAGCGGGAGGGTCGAGCTCCTACAATGAGCAGTTCTTC.

This clone has just a few counts. This chain connects TRBV28 to TRBJ2-2; TRBD2 matches 11 bases. Germline assignment: CDR1 MDHEN and CDR2 SYDVKM. The CDR3 sequence is 15 residues long. V lost 7 bases to trimming and J lost 7 bases; unmatched junction nucleotides: 8. The CDR3 loop is CASNPLAGEVGELFF. CDR3 coding DNA: TGTGCCAGCAACCCACTAGCGGGAGAGGTCGGGGAGCTGTTTTTT.

The CDR3 protein is CAISAGDGYEQYF. The CDR3 DNA reads TGTGCCATCAGTGCAGGGGACGGGTACGAGCAGTACTTC. The chain couples TRBV10-3 to TRBJ2-7, with D tentatively TRBD1 (6 bases). V shed 4 bases and J shed 4 bases, with 11 bases lying between them. Germline values: CDR1 ENHRY, CDR2 SYGVKD. This CDR3 is 13 amino acids long.

This clone came up once. This chain joins TRBV6-5 and TRBJ2-7; D is uncertain. The V end was cut by 5 bases, the J end by 0 bases, with 14 bases between. Germline V lookup: CDR1 MNHEY, CDR2 SVGAGI. The CDR3 length is 15 residues. The CDR3 region has the DNA TGTGCCAGCAGTACCGGTGGGGTCTCCTCCTACGAGCAGTACTTC. Its protein is CASSTGGVSSYEQYF.

The chain combines TRBV5-1 with TRBJ2-7; D gene ambiguous. This CDR3 spans 15 amino acids. The V end was cut by 0 bases, the J end by 2 bases, with 12 bases between. Germline lookup yields CDR1 SGHRS and CDR2 YFSETQ. The CDR3 DNA is TGCGCCAGCAGCTTGGCCAACGGTGGGCCCTACGAGCAGTACTTC. It yields the protein CASSLANGGPYEQYF.

The rearrangement joins TRBV29-1 to TRBJ2-3, with a tentative D call TRBD2 (6 bases). Germline CDR1 SQVTM, CDR2 ANQGSEA. V lost 3 bases, J lost 3 bases, and 10 bases lay in between. This CDR3 comprises 13 residues. CDR3 sequence reads: CSVDGGTTDTQYF. CDR3 nucleotide sequence: TGCAGCGTTGACGGCGGGACTACAGATACGCAGTATTTT.

V and J are TRBV7-2 and TRBJ2-1; 11 bases line up with TRBD2. CDR1 and CDR2 (germline): SGHTA, FQGNSA. The CDR3 runs to 16 residues. After removal of 3 bases from V and 7 bases from J, the junction contained 8 bases not matched to a gene. CDR3 DNA sequence: TGTGCCAGCAGCTTCAATAGCGGGAGGGCCTTAAATGAGCAGTTCTTC. This encodes CASSFNSGRALNEQFF.

The rearrangement uses TRBV6-5 and TRBJ2-2; maybe TRBD1 (5 bases). Germline CDR1 reads MNHEY; CDR2 reads SVGAGI. The V end was cut by 2 bases, the J end by 7 bases, with 11 bases between. This CDR3 spans 14 amino acids. In DNA form, the CDR3 reads TGTGCCAGCAGTTACGGGGCTGGCGGCGGGGAGCTGTTTTTT. Translation: CASSYGAGGGELFF.